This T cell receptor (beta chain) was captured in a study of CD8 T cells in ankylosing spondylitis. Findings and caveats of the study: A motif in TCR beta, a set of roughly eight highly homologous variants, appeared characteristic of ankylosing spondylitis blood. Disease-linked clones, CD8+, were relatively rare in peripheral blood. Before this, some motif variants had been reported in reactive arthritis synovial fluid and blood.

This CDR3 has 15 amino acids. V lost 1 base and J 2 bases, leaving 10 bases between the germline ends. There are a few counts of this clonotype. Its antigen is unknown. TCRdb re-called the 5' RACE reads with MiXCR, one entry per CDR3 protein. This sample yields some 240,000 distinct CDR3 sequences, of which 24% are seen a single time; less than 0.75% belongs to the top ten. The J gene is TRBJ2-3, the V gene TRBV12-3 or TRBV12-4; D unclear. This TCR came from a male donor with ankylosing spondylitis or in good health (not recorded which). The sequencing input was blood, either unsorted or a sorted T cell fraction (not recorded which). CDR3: CASSLDGRVTDTQYF. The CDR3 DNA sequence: TGTGCCAGCAGTTTAGACGGGCGAGTCACAGATACGCAGTATTTT.